This T cell receptor beta chain appears in the sequencing data of a study of OX40 agonist ivuxolimab in advanced cancers. The sample holds one count of this clone. Clones were sequenced by immunoSEQ multiplex PCR, and TCRdb holds only the in-frame ones, with some missing. The repertoire has tens of thousands of clones, 80% to 90% of them found once; the top ten carry roughly an eighth. Specimen: CD4+ or CD8+ T cells sorted from blood, collected in a trial of the OX40 agonist ivuxolimab. The clonotype comes from an adult with an advanced solid tumor such as melanoma, head and neck, liver or kidney cancer.

The CDR3 DNA reads TGCGCCAGCAGCTCGCCCCGCTCAGGGTACAACACTGAAGCTTTCTTT. This codes for CASSSPRSGYNTEAFF. The chain has TRBV4-1 and TRBJ1-1; maybe TRBD1 (5 bases). Germline-derived CDR1 and CDR2 are MGHRA and YSYEKL. The CDR3 extends over 16 amino acids. The V end lost 5 bases, the J end lost 2 bases, and 18 bases lay between the germline ends.